The present entry profiles one TCR beta chain with its context. This sample was taken from a study of preoperative IRX-2 immunotherapy in early breast cancer. Sequencing was performed with immunoSEQ multiplex PCR; in TCRdb, only in-frame clones are kept and a portion is missing. The sample has about 24,000 clones; approximately 90% are singletons. V lost 4 bases and J lost 7, with 16 bases in between. The CDR3 spans 14 residues. Germline CDR1 reads MGHRA; CDR2 reads YSYEKL. The treatment: preoperative locoregional IRX-2 cytokine immunotherapy. Preoperative locoregional IRX-2 cytokine immunotherapy was tested in the phase Ib source study.

The clonotype comes from a human donor with breast cancer. The chain recombines TRBV4-1 with TRBJ1-1, with a tentative D call TRBD1 (5 bases). Sequencing used tumor tissue, obtained after IRX-2 immunotherapy. The CDR3 coding sequence is TGCGCCAGCAGCCCGTTCCGGGGGGTGGGTGAAGCTTTCTTT. Protein product: CASSPFRGVGEAFF.